The subject of this entry is one TCR beta chain. Antigen unknown. Sequenced by immunoSEQ multiplex PCR; TCRdb stores in-frame clones only, minus some. The sample yields 200,000 to 250,000 clones, more than 75% seen once. The CDR3 has 13 residues. Trimming removed 5 bases at V and 8 bases at J, with 13 bases between. CDR1 is MDHEN and CDR2 is SYDVKM in the germline V gene. These data originate in a study of cytotoxic CD8 clonotypes in ibrutinib-treated CLL. At the level of the study: Response specimens were obtained following a median treatment duration of approximately 13 months, with a range of 6 to 36. General study findings and limits: Clonality was higher at ibrutinib response and returned toward baseline at progression. Public clonotypes (which were uncommon) either contracted or remained stable on treatment.

The specimen was PBMCs, collected after 12 months of ibrutinib treatment. This clonotype originated in a human donor with chronic lymphocytic leukemia. This chain uses TRBV28 with TRBJ2-4; unclear D gene. This CDR3 is CASSGPLVDIQYF. CDR3 nucleotides: TGTGCCAGCAGTGGCCCTCTAGTAGACATTCAGTACTTC.